Below, 3 T cell receptor beta chains from the same sample are listed, as sequenced in a study of shared clonotypes between healthy human individuals. Generated by immunoSEQ multiplex PCR, the TCRdb table keeps only in-frame clones and is missing some. The profile shows more than 1 million clones, about 84% of them singletons. Sequenced: memory CD4+ T cells from PBMCs. Regarding subset: CD45RA-negative fraction. These receptors all come from a young man in good health. Some clones in this sample may be carry-over from other donors' samples.

This clone appeared once. This chain joins TRBV7-9 and TRBJ2-7; 10 nucleotides line up with TRBD2. Trimming took 0 bases from V and 5 from J; bases not matched to a gene: 10. Germline CDR1 is SEHNR and CDR2 is FQNEAQ (reference sequence). The CDR3 extends over 17 amino acids. DNA of the CDR3: TGTGCCAGCAGCTTAGCCCTAGCGGGAGACCTCCTAGACGAGCAGTACTTC. Translated: CASSLALAGDLLDEQYF.

V gene TRBV2 combines with J gene TRBJ2-7; TRBD1 agrees at 7 bases. CDR1 and CDR2 (germline): SNHLY, FYNNEI. J lost 6 bases, V lost 7 bases, and 12 bases had no gene match. The CDR3 loop spans 14 amino acids. This CDR3 reads CASIGNRGLGEQYF. For the CDR3, the DNA is TGTGCCAGCATTGGTAACAGGGGTCTGGGCGAGCAGTACTTC.

J is TRBJ2-7 and V is TRBV11-3; 8 nucleotides match TRBD2. The junction had 5 bases not matched to a gene; V was cut back by 6 bases and J by 7 bases. The CDR3 covers 12 residues. Germline V gene lookup returns CDR1 SGHNT and CDR2 YENEEA. CDR3 coding DNA: TGTGCCAGCAGTAGCGGGACATATGAGCAGTACTTC. Protein: CASSSGTYEQYF.